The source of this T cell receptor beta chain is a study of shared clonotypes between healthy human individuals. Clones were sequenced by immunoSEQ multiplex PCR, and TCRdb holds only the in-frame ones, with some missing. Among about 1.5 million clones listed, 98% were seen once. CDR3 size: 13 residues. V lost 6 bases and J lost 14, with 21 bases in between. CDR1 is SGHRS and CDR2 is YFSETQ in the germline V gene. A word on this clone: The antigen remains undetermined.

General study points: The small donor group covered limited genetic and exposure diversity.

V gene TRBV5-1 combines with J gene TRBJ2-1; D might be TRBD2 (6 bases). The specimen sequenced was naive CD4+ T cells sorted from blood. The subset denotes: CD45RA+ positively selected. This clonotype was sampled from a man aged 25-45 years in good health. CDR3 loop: CASTSEQRRREFF. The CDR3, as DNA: TGCGCCAGCACCTCCGAGCAACGACGGAGGGAGTTCTTC.